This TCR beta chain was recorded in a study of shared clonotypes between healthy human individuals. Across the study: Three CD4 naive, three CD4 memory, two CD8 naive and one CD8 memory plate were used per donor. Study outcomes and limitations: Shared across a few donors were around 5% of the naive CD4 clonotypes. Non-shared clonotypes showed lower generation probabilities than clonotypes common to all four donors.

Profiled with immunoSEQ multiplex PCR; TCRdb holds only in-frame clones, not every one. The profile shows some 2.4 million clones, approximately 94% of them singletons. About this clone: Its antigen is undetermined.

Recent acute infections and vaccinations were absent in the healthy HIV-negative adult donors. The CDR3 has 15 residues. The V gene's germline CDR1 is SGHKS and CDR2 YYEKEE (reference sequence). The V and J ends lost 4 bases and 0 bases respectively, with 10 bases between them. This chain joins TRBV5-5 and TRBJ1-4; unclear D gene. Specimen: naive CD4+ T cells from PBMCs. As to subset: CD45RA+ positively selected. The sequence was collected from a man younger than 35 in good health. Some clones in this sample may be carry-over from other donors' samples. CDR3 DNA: TGTGCCAGCAGCGCCGGGTTGTCAACTAATGAAAAACTGTTTTTT. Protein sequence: CASSAGLSTNEKLFF. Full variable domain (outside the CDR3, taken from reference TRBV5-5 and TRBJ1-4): DAGVTQSPTHLIKTRGQQVTLRCSPISGHKSVSWYQQVLGQGPQFIFQYYEKEERGRGNFPDRFSARQFPNYSSELNVNALLLGDSALYLCASSAGLSTNEKLFFGSGTQLSVL.